One and the same sample provided the 21 T cell receptor beta chains below, sequenced in a study of T cell clonality in common variable immunodeficiency. General study findings and limits: Fewer deletions and N-nucleotide insertions were reportedly seen in common variable immunodeficiency TCR beta sequences.

What these receptors recognize is not known. Method: immunoSEQ multiplex PCR; TCRdb's copy keeps in-frame clones and lacks some. This repertoire holds about 26,000 clones, and none appear only once. Sequenced input: peripheral blood mononuclear cells. The source of these receptors is a human donor with common variable immunodeficiency.

At least ten counts were recorded for this clone. The read is 3 residues too short to cover the CDR3 end, so that end is filled in from the germline J gene. The rearrangement links TRBV7-9 to TRBJ2-3; a weak D match, TRBD1 (5 bases). This CDR3 has 12 residues. V shed 2 bases and J shed 7 bases, with 7 bases lying between them. The germline V gene encodes CDR1 SEHNR and CDR2 FQNEAQ (reference sequence). The sequenced part of the CDR3 DNA is TGTGCCAGCAGCTTAAGGGGAAATACG. Translating gives CASSLRGNT. The whole CDR3 sequence is CASSLRGNTQYF. Looking up the rest from reference TRBV7-9 and TRBJ2-3 gives the full variable domain: DTGVSQNPRHKITKRGQNVTFRCDPISEHNRLYWYRQTLGQGPEFLTYFQNEAQLEKSRLLSDRFSAERPKGSFSTLEIQRTEQGDSAMYLCASSLRGNTQYFGPGTRLTVL.

This clone was seen ten or more times. The read comes to an end 3 residues before the CDR3 does, leaving the germline J gene to fill in the end. The chain is built from TRBV18 and TRBJ2-3; D perhaps matches TRBD1 (6 bases). Trimming stripped 0 bases from V and 5 bases from J, with 12 bases between. There are 15 residues in the CDR3. Germline assignment: CDR1 KGHSH and CDR2 LQKENI. The CDR3 here is CASSPPARGRDTQYF. The CDR3 DNA, read in part, is TGTGCCAGCTCACCACCGGCCAGGGGTAGAGATACG.

This clone came up many times. The read is 3 residues too short to cover the CDR3 end, so that end is filled in from the germline J gene. The chain uses TRBV7-2 and TRBJ1-3; possible D gene TRBD1, 6 bases. The CDR3 has 16 residues. V lost 0 bases, J lost 3 bases, and 12 bases lay in between. In germline, CDR1 is SGHTA, CDR2 FQGNSA. CDR3 amino acids: CASSLAARTVGNTIYF. CDR3 bases read: TGTGCCAGCAGCTTAGCGGCAAGGACAGTTGGAAACACC.

There are many counts of this clone. The read falls 3 residues short of the CDR3 end, and the missing part is taken from the germline J gene. The chain combines TRBV5-1 with TRBJ2-3, with 7 bases fitting TRBD1. Germline V gene data show CDR1 as SGHRS and CDR2 as YFSETQ. This CDR3 is built from 15 residues. With 2 bases clipped from V and 3 bases from J, the junction kept 6 bases outside the gene matches. CDR3 amino acids: CASSFRGMRTDTQYF. The CDR3 bases that were read are TGCGCCAGCAGCTTCAGGGGGATGAGGACAGATACG.

This clone has a handful of counts. The read comes to an end 3 residues before the CDR3 does, leaving the germline J gene to fill in the end. The chain is built from TRBV19 and TRBJ2-1, with 7 bases that match TRBD2. J lost 4 bases, V lost 3 bases, and 6 bases had no gene match. The CDR3 is made up of 15 amino acids. Per the germline V gene, CDR1 is LNHDA and CDR2 is SQIVND (reference sequence). The CDR3 spells CASSILGGSYNEQFF. CDR3 DNA, as far as it was read: TGTGCCAGTAGTATTTTGGGGGGGAGTTACAATGAG.

Regarding this clone: The read terminates 3 residues ahead of where the CDR3 ends, so the germline J gene completes it. The gene calls are TRBV19 and TRBJ1-1, with TRBD1 as a possible D gene (5 bases). The CDR3 is 16 amino acids. V was shortened by 4 bases and J by 5 bases, with 20 bases between the two germline ends. Germline lookup yields CDR1 LNHDA and CDR2 SQIVND (reference sequence). CDR3 DNA, as far as it was read: TGTGCCAGTAGTAAATCCAATCAGGGAGGCAGGACTGAA. It translates to CASSKSNQGGRTE. The CDR3 in full is CASSKSNQGGRTEAFF.

This clone turned up a few times. Incomplete CDR3 DNA: TGTGCCAGCAGACACGGGACAGGACGAACTAATGAAAAA. Amino acid sequence: CASRHGTGRTNEK. The entire CDR3 protein is CASRHGTGRTNEKLFF. V and J are TRBV6-2 or TRBV6-3 and TRBJ1-4; 8 nucleotides match TRBD1. Read sequence stops 3 residues before the CDR3 end, and the germline J gene provides the missing end. The germline V gene encodes CDR1 MNHEY and CDR2 SVGEGT. The CDR3 covers 16 residues. Germline trimming cut 6 bases from V and 1 base from J; bases unmatched to any gene: 7.

The table lists this clone with many counts. The read terminates 3 residues before the CDR3 end, so the remaining end is supplied by the germline J gene. This chain connects TRBV2 to TRBJ1-5, with D tentatively TRBD1 (5 bases). The length of the CDR3 is 14 residues. V was trimmed by 3 bases and J by 2 bases, leaving 8 bases between them. Germline values: CDR1 SNHLY, CDR2 FYNNEI. The CDR3 sequence is CASSDRVGNQPQHF. The DNA read from the CDR3 is TGTGCCAGCAGTGACAGGGTGGGCAATCAGCCC. The variable domain in full, completed from reference TRBV2 and TRBJ1-5, reads EPEVTQTPSHQVTQMGQEVILRCVPISNHLYFYWYRQILGQKVEFLVSFYNNEISEKSEIFDDQFSVERPDGSNFTLKIRSTKLEDSAMYFCASSDRVGNQPQHFGDGTRLSIL.

This clone was seen ten or more times. The CDR3 extends 3 residues past the end of the read, so its final part is completed from the germline J gene. J is TRBJ1-1 and V is TRBV7-2; TRBD1 agrees at 9 bases. V lost 4 bases, J lost 7 bases, and 10 bases stayed unmatched. CDR3 length equals 15 residues. CDR1 is SGHTA, CDR2 FQGNSA, per germline. CDR3 amino acids: CASSSTGTGKIEAFF. The part of the CDR3 DNA that was read is TGTGCCAGCAGCTCGACGGGGACAGGGAAAATTGAA.

This clone was detected ten times or more. The DNA read from the CDR3 is TGCAGCGTCGCAGGCGTGTGGTCCAAAAGCTCCTACGAG. This codes for CSVAGVWSKSSYE. Given in full, the CDR3 is CSVAGVWSKSSYEQYF. The chain carries TRBV29-1 and TRBJ2-7; D is unclear. The missing CDR3 end, 3 residues past where the read stops, is filled in from the germline J gene. V gave up 6 bases and J gave up 0 bases, with 21 bases separating them. Germline assignment: CDR1 SQVTM and CDR2 ANQGSEA. This CDR3 region has 16 residues.

This clone was counted ten times or more. The CDR3 goes on 3 residues after the read ends, and that part is filled in from the germline J gene. The genes are TRBV6-2 or TRBV6-3 and TRBJ2-7, with TRBD2 identical over 11 bases. Germline V gives CDR1 MNHEY, CDR2 SVGEGT. The J segment lost 2 bases and the V segment lost 7 bases, leaving 4 bases of the junction unmatched. The CDR3 extends over 14 amino acids. The covered CDR3 bases are TGTGCCAGCACTCTTAGCGGGGGGGCCTACGAG. It codes for CASTLSGGAYE. The complete CDR3 protein is CASTLSGGAYEQYF.

This clone was counted at least ten times. The sequence runs out 3 residues before the end of the CDR3; the remainder is reconstructed from the germline J gene. The chain combines TRBV5-1 with TRBJ1-4, with TRBD1 matching 8 bases. V was pared by 2 bases and J by 8 bases, with 5 bases of the junction left unmatched. Germline lookup yields CDR1 SGHRS and CDR2 YFSETQ. The CDR3 spans 14 residues. This chain's CDR3 is CASSLMTGEEKLFF. CDR3 bases read: TGCGCCAGCAGCTTAATGACAGGGGAGGAAAAA.

This clone was recorded many times. The CDR3 end lies 3 residues beyond the end of the read and is filled in from the germline J gene. The chain carries TRBV18 and TRBJ2-2, with TRBD1 matching over 10 bases. Per germline, CDR1 KGHSH and CDR2 LQKENI. The CDR3 consists of 19 residues. Trimming cost V 6 bases and J 4 bases; bases outside gene matches: 17. CDR3 DNA, as far as it was read: TGTGCCAGCTCCGCCTTTCTTTTCCCCGGGACAGGGGTCACCGGGGAG. It specifies CASSAFLFPGTGVTGE. In full, the CDR3 is CASSAFLFPGTGVTGELFF.

This clone showed up just a few times. The read comes to an end 3 residues before the CDR3 does, leaving the germline J gene to fill in the end. Other DNA sequences in this sample translate to the same CDR3. V is TRBV7-3 and J is TRBJ2-1; the D is unclear. Germline values: CDR1 SGHTA, CDR2 FQGTGA. This CDR3 spans 14 amino acids. The V and J ends lost 4 bases and 8 bases respectively, with 15 bases between them. This CDR3 is CASSSKLGVDEQFF. CDR3 DNA (partial): TGTGCCAGCAGCTCCAAGCTAGGCGTGGATGAG.

This clone was seen at least ten times. The missing CDR3 end, 3 residues past where the read stops, is filled in from the germline J gene. The V gene is TRBV18, the J gene TRBJ2-1; 8 bases match TRBD2. The CDR3 loop spans 13 amino acids. Trimming removed 2 bases from V and 9 bases from J; junction bases left unmatched: 3. CDR1 KGHSH and CDR2 LQKENI come from the germline V gene. CDR3 protein: CASSPGSGGEQFF. The sequenced CDR3 bases are TGTGCCAGCTCACCAGGGAGCGGGGGTGAG.

This clone was detected many times. The CDR3 is cut off 3 residues early in the read; its end comes from the germline J gene. This chain connects TRBV5-5 to TRBJ2-3, with D perhaps matching TRBD1 or TRBD2 (6 bases each). CDR1 is SGHKS, CDR2 YYEKEE, per germline (reference sequence). The CDR3 length is 15 residues. The V gene lost 6 bases and the J gene lost 2 bases, with 16 bases spanning the gap. CDR3 residues: CASNSAGEATDTQYF. The sequenced part of the CDR3 DNA is TGTGCCAGCAACTCGGCAGGGGAGGCCACAGATACG. The variable domain in full, completed from reference TRBV5-5 and TRBJ2-3, reads DAGVTQSPTHLIKTRGQQVTLRCSPISGHKSVSWYQQVLGQGPQFIFQYYEKEERGRGNFPDRFSARQFPNYSSELNVNALLLGDSALYLCASNSAGEATDTQYFGPGTRLTVL.

With regard to this clone: The read stops 3 residues short of the end of the CDR3; the missing end is completed from the germline J gene. The chain uses TRBV7-9 and TRBJ1-5; 7 nucleotides agree with TRBD1. Per the germline V gene, CDR1 is SEHNR and CDR2 is FQNEAQ (reference sequence). Germline trimming cut 5 bases from V and 0 bases from J; bases unmatched to any gene: 4. The CDR3 has 15 residues. The CDR3 sequence: CASSRDSHSNQPQHF. The sequenced CDR3 bases are TGTGCCAGCAGCCGGGACAGCCATAGCAATCAGCCC.

This clone was detected a few times. The read finishes 3 residues shy of the CDR3 end, and the germline J gene is used to complete it. The gene calls are TRBV5-1 and TRBJ2-1, with TRBD1 matching 7 bases. Germline CDR1 and CDR2: SGHRS and YFSETQ. V was pared by 4 bases and J by 4 bases, with 11 bases of the junction left unmatched. The CDR3 has 16 amino acids. The part of the CDR3 DNA that was read is TGCGCCAGCAGCCTTGGACAGGCCAAAGAATACAATGAG. Encoded protein: CASSLGQAKEYNE. The entire CDR3 sequence reads CASSLGQAKEYNEQFF. The full variable domain, its missing parts supplied by reference TRBV5-1 and TRBJ2-1, is KAGVTQTPRYLIKTRGQQVTLSCSPISGHRSVSWYQQTPGQGLQFLFEYFSETQRNKGNFPGRFSGRQFSNSRSEMNVSTLELGDSALYLCASSLGQAKEYNEQFFGPGTRLTVL.

In its sample, this clone was seen many times. The read ends 3 residues before the CDR3 terminus; that terminus is restored from the germline J gene. V usage is TRBV30 and J usage is TRBJ1-2, with D unclear. Germline V gives CDR1 GTSNPN, CDR2 SVGIG (reference sequence). The CDR3 spans 13 residues. V lost 4 bases and J 4 bases, leaving 13 bases between the germline ends. The CDR3 DNA, read in part, is TGTGCCTGGAAAGATAGCTTTAGCTATGGC. The encoded protein is CAWKDSFSYG. The CDR3, in full, reads CAWKDSFSYGYTF.

Comments on this clone: The read gets to within 3 residues of the CDR3 end, and the germline J gene fills in the rest. The rearrangement links TRBV19 to TRBJ2-6, with 10 positions matching TRBD1. Germline V gene sequence: CDR1 LNHDA, CDR2 SQIVND (reference sequence). Losses at the gene ends were 6 bases for V and 0 bases for J; bases not matched to a gene: 5. The CDR3 consists of 17 residues. CDR3 bases read: TGTGCCAGTAGACCGGGACAGGGGTTCTCTGGGGCCAACGTC. Protein product: CASRPGQGFSGANV. The complete CDR3 sequence is CASRPGQGFSGANVLTF.

This clone has just a few counts. The CDR3 end falls 3 residues outside the read, so it is completed with the germline J gene. The V gene is TRBV5-1, the J gene TRBJ2-7; 9 nucleotides match TRBD1. The CDR3 loop spans 14 amino acids. The germline V gene encodes CDR1 SGHRS and CDR2 YFSETQ. Unmatched junction bases numbered 3, after V lost 1 base and J lost 4 bases. The CDR3 loop reads CASSLTGGGYEQYF. The sequenced part of the CDR3 DNA is TGCGCCAGCAGCTTGACAGGGGGCGGGTACGAG.